The next 22 T cell receptor beta chains were all read from a single sample in a study of beta chain features in type 1 diabetes (dated by TCRdb to the late 2010s). Libraries were prepared through the immunoSEQ multiplex PCR assay. The entire amount of isolated RNA was reverse transcribed using the High Capacity cDNA Reverse Transcription Kit, so the sequenced TCRB transcripts were expressed ones. Drawn from immuneACCESS, this table holds only the in-frame rearrangements with V and J called that TCRdb kept. Clones are partly lost; checked studies trace under half to an unresolved V gene and leave the rest unexplained. The sample yields some 400,000 clones; about 14% were counted once. Approximately 0.019% of the sample rests with the top ten. The sequenced sample consisted of naive CD4+ T cells from blood. The cell subset or site label corresponds to: true naive CD4+ T cells. The receptors come from a woman younger than 35 in good health.

This clone was seen a few times. V usage is TRBV7-9 and J usage is TRBJ1-4, with no clear D. Trimming pared 0 bases from V and 4 bases from J, leaving 15 bases between. Germline assignment: CDR1 SEHNR and CDR2 FQNEAQ (reference sequence). The CDR3 runs 17 residues. The CDR3 loop reads CASSLAPAARSNEKLFF. The DNA of the CDR3 is TGTGCCAGCAGCTTAGCGCCGGCCGCTCGGAGTAATGAAAAACTGTTTTTT.

This clone was recorded once. CDR3 in amino acids: CASKAGQETQYF. The CDR3 DNA is TGTGCCAGCAAGGCAGGACAAGAGACCCAGTACTTC. The chain employs TRBV6-1 and TRBJ2-5; D unresolved. Germline CDR1 reads MNHNS; CDR2 reads SASEGT. Trimming stripped 7 bases from V and 2 bases from J, with 8 bases between. The CDR3 sequence is 12 residues long.

The rearrangement links TRBV7-2 to TRBJ2-7; tentatively, D is TRBD1 (5 bases). The CDR3 spans 15 residues. Between the trimmed V and J ends, which lost 2 bases and 2 bases, there was a span of 13 bases. Germline loops: CDR1 SGHTA, CDR2 FQGNSA. The CDR3 DNA reads as TGTGCCAGCAGCTTAACCTGGGGCAAGACCTACGAGCAGTACTTC. Residues: CASSLTWGKTYEQYF. Complete variable domain (other parts from reference TRBV7-2 and TRBJ2-7): GAGVSQSPSNKVTEKGKDVELRCDPISGHTALYWYRQSLGQGLEFLIYFQGNSAPDKSGLPSDRFSAERTGGSVSTLTIQRTQQEDSAVYLCASSLTWGKTYEQYFGPGTRLTVT.

This clone occurred a few times. The chain carries TRBV29-1 and TRBJ2-1, with 9 bases identical to TRBD2. The CDR3 length is 16 residues. CDR1 is SQVTM and CDR2 is ANQGSEA in the germline V gene. V lost 7 bases, J lost 1 base, and 11 bases stayed unmatched. The CDR3 DNA sequence: TGCAGCGCTGCCCCACCTAGCGGGGCTTCCTACAATGAGCAGTTCTTC. This codes for CSAAPPSGASYNEQFF.

The gene calls are TRBV7-9 and TRBJ2-2; D uncertain. Germline loops: CDR1 SEHNR, CDR2 FQNEAQ (reference sequence). Trimming left V 3 bases short and J 1 base short, with 3 bases between. The CDR3 spans 13 residues. The CDR3 nucleotides read TGTGCCAGCAGCTTCGGGAACACCGGGGAGCTGTTTTTT. It yields the protein CASSFGNTGELFF.

The chain recombines TRBV25-1 with TRBJ2-1; 9 bases map to TRBD2. Germline CDR1 is MGHDK and CDR2 is SYGVNS. V trimming: 4 bases; J trimming: 9 bases; junction bases outside the gene matches: 10. The CDR3 has 15 residues. Here the CDR3 DNA reads TGTGCCAGCAGTGGATTAGCGGGAGTAACTGTTGAGCAGTTCTTC. Translation gives CASSGLAGVTVEQFF.

This clone has just a few counts. The chain carries TRBV11-3 and TRBJ2-2, with 7 bases that match TRBD1. J gave up 0 bases and V 5 bases, and 9 bases lay outside the gene matches. The V gene's germline CDR1 is SGHNT and CDR2 YENEEA. CDR3 length equals 17 residues. The CDR3 coding sequence is TGTGCCAGCAGCCTCGGGACAGTAATGACGAACACCGGGGAGCTGTTTTTT. It codes for CASSLGTVMTNTGELFF.

This clone came up a few times. J is TRBJ2-1 and V is TRBV6-5, with 11 bases fitting TRBD2. This CDR3 is built from 14 residues. J was trimmed by 8 bases and V by 6 bases; bases with no gene match: 6. In germline, CDR1 is MNHEY, CDR2 SVGAGI. CDR3 in DNA: TGTGCCAGCAGGCTAGCGGGAGGTCGGGATGAGCAGTTCTTC. It translates to CASRLAGGRDEQFF.

This clone was found a few times. The rearrangement links TRBV7-2 to TRBJ2-4; 7 bases are a match to TRBD2. With V trimmed by 1 base and J by 10 bases, 10 bases remained unmatched. The CDR3 has 15 amino acids. Germline V gene data show CDR1 as SGHTA and CDR2 as FQGNSA. The CDR3: CASSLVTGGVGIQYF. CDR3 coding DNA: TGTGCCAGCAGCTTAGTCACGGGAGGAGTAGGGATTCAGTACTTC.

V and J are TRBV11-3 and TRBJ2-1, with D perhaps matching TRBD2 (6 bases). The CDR3 length is 13 residues. Deletions cut 5 bases from V and 5 bases from J, with 10 bases between. Germline V gene data show CDR1 as SGHNT and CDR2 as YENEEA. The chain's CDR3 is CASSAGTHNEQFF. The CDR3 region has the DNA TGTGCCAGCAGCGCCGGGACTCACAATGAGCAGTTCTTC.

The chain joins TRBV7-6 to TRBJ2-1; no definite D call. Trimming took off 3 bases at V and 4 bases at J, with 4 bases between the two ends. Germline V gene sequence: CDR1 SGHVS, CDR2 FNYEAQ. The CDR3 sequence is 12 residues long. In nucleotides, the CDR3 is TGTGCCAGCAGCTTCCAATACAATGAGCAGTTCTTC. It codes for CASSFQYNEQFF.

The CDR3 spells CASSPSGVRYEQYF. In DNA, the CDR3 is TGTGCCAGCTCCCCCTCGGGAGTGAGGTACGAGCAGTACTTC. This sequence joins TRBV5-4 and TRBJ2-7; perhaps TRBD2 as D (6 bases). The CDR3 runs 14 residues. Germline loops: CDR1 SGHNT, CDR2 YYREEE (reference sequence). The V end lost 7 bases, the J end lost 4 bases, and 18 bases lay between the germline ends.

Only a few counts were recorded for this clone. The genes are TRBV7-9 and TRBJ2-7; D possibly corresponds to TRBD2 (6 bases). Germline CDR1 is SEHNR and CDR2 is FQNEAQ (reference sequence). Trimming cost V 4 bases and J 6 bases, with 13 bases left between them. CDR3 length: 13 residues. The CDR3 DNA reads TGTGCCAGCAGCTCCTTGGGGGGAGGCGAGCAGTACTTC. Translated: CASSSLGGGEQYF. Full variable domain (remainder filled in from reference TRBV7-9 and TRBJ2-7): DTGVSQNPRHKITKRGQNVTFRCDPISEHNRLYWYRQTLGQGPEFLTYFQNEAQLEKSRLLSDRFSAERPKGSFSTLEIQRTEQGDSAMYLCASSSLGGGEQYFGPGTRLTVT.

This clone turned up a few times. V gene TRBV6-1 combines with J gene TRBJ2-5; perhaps TRBD2 as D (5 bases). V was pared by 10 bases and J by 3 bases, with 15 bases between. The CDR3 extends over 13 amino acids. Germline-derived CDR1 and CDR2 are MNHNS and SASEGT. DNA of the CDR3: TGTGCCACCTCACTCTGGGAGAAAGAGACCCAGTACTTC. This codes for CATSLWEKETQYF.

The V and J genes are TRBV7-2 and TRBJ1-2, with TRBD1 identical over 7 bases. Trimming took 3 bases from V and 2 from J; bases not matched to a gene: 15. This CDR3 is built from 18 residues. CDR1 SGHTA and CDR2 FQGNSA come from the germline V gene. The CDR3 protein is CASSLVGILTGTNYGYTF. In DNA form, the CDR3 reads TGTGCCAGCAGCTTGGTGGGGATTTTGACAGGGACCAACTATGGCTACACCTTC.

The chain couples TRBV20-1 to TRBJ2-1; D gene uncertain. With 3 bases removed from V and 6 bases from J, the gap between germline ends came to 6 bases. The length of the CDR3 is 11 residues. Germline V gene lookup returns CDR1 DFQATT and CDR2 SNEGSKA (reference sequence). In DNA, the CDR3 is TGCAGTGCTAGCTACGGCAATGAGCAGTTCTTC. Residues: CSASYGNEQFF.

A few counts support this clone. The V call is TRBV7-9, the J call TRBJ2-5; the match to TRBD1 covers 11 bases. Germline V gives CDR1 SEHNR, CDR2 FQNEAQ (reference sequence). CDR3 size: 15 residues. V dropped 6 bases and J dropped 5; count of bases not matched to a gene: 8. The chain's CDR3 is CASSHGQGAEETQYF. CDR3 nucleotides: TGTGCCAGCAGTCACGGACAGGGGGCAGAGGAGACCCAGTACTTC.

The rearrangement joins TRBV2 to TRBJ2-3; D is unclear. Germline-derived CDR1 and CDR2 are SNHLY and FYNNEI. CDR3 length: 13 residues. Deletions cut 8 bases from V and 8 bases from J, with 17 bases between. The CDR3 region has the DNA TGTGCCAGCGTTGGTGAATTTTCGGGTACGCAGTATTTT. Translated: CASVGEFSGTQYF.

This clone occurred a few times. The chain employs TRBV4-2 and TRBJ1-1, with a weak D call TRBD1 (6 bases). Trimming stripped 4 bases from V and 5 bases from J, with 17 bases between. In germline, CDR1 is LGHNA, CDR2 YNFKEQ. CDR3 length equals 15 residues. The CDR3 region has the DNA TGTGCCAGCAGCCCAACCGCAGGGGTTTTGACTGAAGCTTTCTTT. Translation: CASSPTAGVLTEAFF.

There are a few counts of this clone. The CDR3 nucleotides read TGTGCCAGCAGCCGACAGGGAAATCGGGATGGCTACACCTTC. Translating it yields CASSRQGNRDGYTF. The rearrangement links TRBV6-6 to TRBJ1-2; 7 bases align to TRBD1. The CDR3 contains 14 residues. From germline, CDR1 is MNHNY and CDR2 SVGAGI (reference sequence). Trimming at V came to 6 bases and at J to 6 bases, leaving 10 bases not matched to a gene.

This clone was counted only a few times. This chain links TRBV29-1 with TRBJ1-1, with 10 nucleotides matching TRBD1. Germline V gene lookup returns CDR1 SQVTM and CDR2 ANQGSEA. J gave up 4 bases and V 5 bases, and 7 bases lay outside the gene matches. The CDR3 length is 14 residues. Written as DNA, the CDR3 is TGCAGCGTTCTCCGGGACAGGGGCTTCACTGAAGCTTTCTTT. Its translation: CSVLRDRGFTEAFF.

The chain employs TRBV7-9 and TRBJ1-4, with D possibly TRBD1 on 6 matching bases. Trimming left V 5 bases short and J 8 bases short, with 18 bases between. In germline, CDR1 is SEHNR, CDR2 FQNEAQ (reference sequence). The CDR3 totals 15 residues. This chain's CDR3 is CASSDGAGGQEKLFF. DNA for the CDR3: TGTGCCAGCAGCGACGGAGCCGGGGGGCAGGAAAAACTGTTTTTT.